A selection of T cell receptor beta chains follows, all from one sample in a study of shared clonotypes between healthy human individuals. Data came from immunoSEQ multiplex PCR; TCRdb stores just in-frame clones and leaves some out. The sample consists of about 2.2 million clones, roughly 95% of them appearing once. The sample taken for sequencing was naive CD8+ T cells from PBMCs. The receptor set was obtained from a young man in good health. Some clones in this sample may be carry-over from other donors' samples. CDR3s include the opening cysteine and the closing phenylalanine or tryptophan.

CDR3 protein: CASSYEDSSYEQYF
J gene: .
V gene: TRBV27

CDR3 protein: CASSDPDRGRGTGELFF
J gene: TRBJ2-2
V gene: TRBV6-4

CDR3 protein: CASSPPTVYNEQFF
J gene: TRBJ2-1
V gene: TRBV5-1

CDR3 protein: CASSQATGASPGTEAFF
J gene: TRBJ1-1
V gene: TRBV18

CDR3 protein: CASSWGRDEQYF
J gene: TRBJ2-7
V gene: TRBV5-4

CDR3 protein: CASSSTTGTGSYNEQFF
J gene: TRBJ2-1
V gene: TRBV4-3

CDR3 protein: CASSQVLAGAYEQYF
J gene: TRBJ2-7
V gene: TRBV4-3

CDR3 protein: CASSSLRDRPSEQYF
J gene: TRBJ2-7
V gene: TRBV19

CDR3 protein: CASSPQLSSYNEQFF
J gene: TRBJ2-1
V gene: TRBV7-9

CDR3 protein: CASTVRGIYEQYF
J gene: TRBJ2-7
V gene: TRBV11-2

CDR3 protein: CASSLNPANYGYTF
J gene: TRBJ1-2
V gene: TRBV11-2

CDR3 protein: CAISGPSGNTEAFF
J gene: TRBJ1-1
V gene: TRBV10-3

CDR3 protein: CSVHGSGSPEQYF
J gene: TRBJ2-7
V gene: TRBV29-1

CDR3 protein: CASSLRSLPYEQYF
J gene: TRBJ2-7
V gene: TRBV5-4

CDR3 protein: CASSLVQDNYGYTF
J gene: TRBJ1-2
V gene: TRBV7-9

CDR3 protein: CASSGRDRDWTEAFF
J gene: TRBJ1-1
V gene: TRBV5-6

CDR3 protein: CASSSPTSGGPGELFF
J gene: TRBJ2-2
V gene: TRBV7-6

CDR3 protein: CASSVGAGPHTGELFF
J gene: TRBJ2-2
V gene: TRBV9

CDR3 protein: CAISESTEQFF
J gene: TRBJ2-1
V gene: TRBV10-3

CDR3 protein: CASSFQGQYSNQPQHF
J gene: TRBJ1-5
V gene: TRBV5-5

CDR3 protein: CASTPGPRSYEQYF
J gene: TRBJ2-7
V gene: TRBV6-1

CDR3 protein: CASSSPILGPNYGYTF
J gene: TRBJ1-2
V gene: TRBV11-2

CDR3 protein: CASSAGLAGGVTGELFF
J gene: TRBJ2-2
V gene: TRBV5-6

CDR3 protein: CAISEDGTGGAEQYF
J gene: TRBJ2-7
V gene: TRBV10-3

CDR3 protein: CASSQVPVGTSYIEQFF
J gene: TRBJ2-1
V gene: TRBV4-1

CDR3 protein: CAWSVGLAMSEQFF
J gene: TRBJ2-1
V gene: TRBV30

CDR3 protein: CASSQVSGNTEAFF
J gene: TRBJ1-1
V gene: TRBV4-1

CDR3 protein: CASHRGMDRNTEAFF
J gene: TRBJ1-1
V gene: TRBV19

CDR3 protein: CASSLYRGTEAFF
J gene: TRBJ1-1
V gene: TRBV5-5

CDR3 protein: CASSYTSVTDTQYF
J gene: TRBJ2-3
V gene: TRBV5-1

CDR3 protein: CASSALGQGIDPEQYF
J gene: TRBJ2-7
V gene: TRBV4-3

CDR3 protein: CASSSPGGELDWGYTF
J gene: TRBJ1-2
V gene: TRBV7-8

CDR3 protein: CASSLSGIVGTDTQYF
J gene: TRBJ2-3
V gene: TRBV5-4

CDR3 protein: CASSQAGVSGGGNEQFF
J gene: TRBJ2-1
V gene: TRBV4-1

CDR3 protein: CSVETSEQFF
J gene: TRBJ2-1
V gene: TRBV29-1

CDR3 protein: CASSESDRANYGYTF
J gene: TRBJ1-2
V gene: TRBV2

CDR3 protein: CASSQVGGGPQNTEAFF
J gene: TRBJ1-1
V gene: TRBV4-1